One sample yielded the 19 T cell receptor beta chains listed below, sequenced in a study of cytomegalovirus exposure and HLA in healthy donors. The PCR ran on 60 Vbeta and 13 Jbeta primers. Here immunoSEQ multiplex PCR was the method, and the copy in TCRdb shows in-frame clones only, minus some. The repertoire includes about 160,000 clones, about 75% of them detected once, and more than 2.5% sits in the top ten. Sequencing was done on a sample of PBMCs. The receptors come from a female donor in good health and CMV-seronegative.

This clone was detected only a few times. This chain connects TRBV7-9 to TRBJ1-1; 7 positions match TRBD1. V was pared by 5 bases and J by 1 base, with 7 bases of the junction left unmatched. CDR1 and CDR2 from the germline V gene are SEHNR and FQNEAQ (reference sequence). The CDR3 loop spans 15 amino acids. The CDR3 protein is CASSPRGRQNTEAFF. For the CDR3, the DNA is TGTGCCAGCAGCCCCAGGGGGAGACAGAACACTGAAGCTTTCTTT.

The chain links TRBV28 to TRBJ1-5; no firm D call. This CDR3 has 12 amino acids. Per the germline V gene, CDR1 is MDHEN and CDR2 is SYDVKM. Trimming stripped 6 bases from V and 8 bases from J, with 11 bases between. The CDR3 is CASRPQREPQHF. DNA of the CDR3: TGTGCCAGCAGACCCCAGCGGGAGCCCCAGCATTTT.

This clone was seen a few times. This chain links TRBV30 with TRBJ1-2; 7 nucleotides match TRBD1. CDR3 length: 14 amino acids. The trim removed 5 bases at V and 12 bases at J, leaving 18 bases unmatched. Germline CDR1 is GTSNPN and CDR2 is SVGIG (reference sequence). This CDR3 is CAWVRMLAGGPHTF. The CDR3 nucleotides read TGTGCCTGGGTCCGGATGCTCGCAGGGGGGCCCCACACCTTC.

There are a few counts of this clone. The V gene is TRBV19, the J gene TRBJ1-2, with TRBD1 matching 7 bases. This CDR3 spans 13 amino acids. The V segment lost 11 bases and the J segment 5 bases; nucleotides outside the gene matches: 11. Per germline, CDR1 LNHDA and CDR2 SQIVND (reference sequence). As DNA, the CDR3 is TGTGCCGGATCCTGGACAGGAACTTATGGCTACACCTTC. As protein: CAGSWTGTYGYTF.

V is TRBV6-5 and J is TRBJ2-7, with 8 positions matching TRBD1. The CDR3 totals 14 residues. V lost 5 bases and J lost 4; bases outside the gene matches: 7. Germline CDR1 is MNHEY and CDR2 is SVGAGI. CDR3 in amino acids: CASSLGQGLYEQYF. The CDR3 DNA reads as TGTGCCAGCAGTCTTGGACAGGGCTTGTACGAGCAGTACTTC.

This chain connects TRBV28 to TRBJ1-5; no clear D gene. Trimming took 3 bases from V and 8 from J, leaving 17 bases between them. This CDR3 spans 15 amino acids. The germline gives CDR1 MDHEN, CDR2 SYDVKM. The CDR3, as DNA: TGTGCCAGCAGTTTGTGGACTACAGCGAGCGAGCCCCAGCATTTT. Protein product: CASSLWTTASEPQHF.

This clone was counted a single time. This chain connects TRBV7-2 to TRBJ2-1; 9 nucleotides match TRBD2. The germline CDR1 and CDR2 sequences are SGHTA and FQGNSA. The CDR3 length is 16 residues. J was trimmed by 8 bases and V by 1 base; bases with no gene match: 9. The CDR3 bases are TGTGCCAGCAGCTTAGGCGGGGGGGCTTTCTTCGATGAGCAGTTCTTC. This gives the protein CASSLGGGAFFDEQFF.

Judged by abundance, this clone is medium-sized. This chain links TRBV6-4 with TRBJ1-1; D is unclear. Trimming shortened V by 3 bases and J by 2 bases, and 7 bases separated the two germline ends. The CDR3 totals 13 residues. Per germline, CDR1 MRHNA and CDR2 SNTAGT. CDR3 protein: CASSERDNTEAFF. DNA for the CDR3: TGTGCCAGCAGTGAGCGGGATAACACTGAAGCTTTCTTT.

The chain has TRBV10-2 and TRBJ2-2; D not certain. Per the germline V gene, CDR1 is WSHSY and CDR2 is SAAADI. The CDR3 is made up of 11 amino acids. V was cut by 4 bases and J by 7 bases, with 4 bases left in between. The CDR3 protein is CASSVYGELFF. The CDR3 DNA is TGCGCCAGCAGTGTATACGGGGAGCTGTTTTTT.

Concerning this clone: At one end the junction does not follow the germline gene, possibly because of a read error. The chain couples TRBV30 to TRBJ2-5; tentatively, D is TRBD1 (6 bases). CDR3 length: 11 residues. Germline CDR1 and CDR2: GTSNPN and SVGIG (reference sequence). The CDR3 DNA follows: TGTGCCTGGAGTGTACGGACAGCCCCTAACTTC. This translates into CAWSVRTAPNF.

This clone was recorded a few times. This chain connects TRBV5-1 to TRBJ1-5, with D perhaps TRBD1 (6 bases). This CDR3 has 14 residues. Trimming took 4 bases from V and 4 from J, leaving 12 bases between them. Germline CDR1 and CDR2: SGHRS and YFSETQ. CDR3 amino acids: CASSPDSQNQPQHF. The CDR3, as DNA: TGCGCCAGCAGCCCGGACAGCCAAAATCAGCCCCAGCATTTT.

This chain uses TRBV30 with TRBJ1-1, with D tentatively TRBD1 (6 bases). Per germline, CDR1 GTSNPN and CDR2 SVGIG (reference sequence). The CDR3 covers 15 residues. V gave up 0 bases and J gave up 0 bases, with 11 bases separating them. CDR3: CAWSVPRTVNTEAFF. DNA of the CDR3: TGTGCCTGGAGTGTCCCTAGGACAGTGAACACTGAAGCTTTCTTT.

This clone was recorded a few times. This chain uses TRBV19 with TRBJ2-3; D is ambiguous. Germline lookup yields CDR1 LNHDA and CDR2 SQIVND (reference sequence). Trimming shortened V by 11 bases and J by 4 bases, and 19 bases separated the two germline ends. The CDR3 totals 14 residues. The CDR3, as DNA: TGTGCCGTGCGCCTCGGTTCGGTTTCAGATACGCAGTATTTT. Its protein is CAVRLGSVSDTQYF.

This clone has a single count. The genes are TRBV19 and TRBJ2-3; 11 bases are shared with TRBD2. Germline CDR1 is LNHDA and CDR2 is SQIVND (reference sequence). The CDR3 covers 14 residues. Germline trimming cut 7 bases from V and 6 bases from J; bases unmatched to any gene: 6. Here the CDR3 reads CASNPSGGIDTQYF. In DNA, the CDR3 is TGTGCCAGTAACCCTAGCGGGGGGATCGATACGCAGTATTTT.

The chain uses TRBV10-3 and TRBJ1-5, with D maybe TRBD1 (6 bases). In germline, CDR1 is ENHRY, CDR2 SYGVKD. Trimming removed 6 bases at V and 5 bases at J, with 14 bases between. The CDR3 spans 14 residues. CDR3 bases: TGTGCCATCAGCGACAGGAACATCGATCAGCCCCAGCATTTT. It encodes CAISDRNIDQPQHF.

The chain uses TRBV7-2 and TRBJ1-2, with a tentative D call TRBD1 (5 bases). This CDR3 spans 14 amino acids. The ends were cut back, 6 bases at V and 4 bases at J, with 15 bases in the middle. Germline CDR1 SGHTA, CDR2 FQGNSA. The CDR3 DNA is TGTGCCAGCAGTCCGAGCCGGGACTTCTATGGCTACACCTTC. Translating gives CASSPSRDFYGYTF.

The genes are TRBV2 and TRBJ2-5, with TRBD1 identical over 7 bases. The J call may not be correct, given that the DNA end is closer to TRBJ2-7. In germline, CDR1 is SNHLY, CDR2 FYNNEI. The CDR3 length is 12 residues. In nucleotides, the CDR3 is TGTGCCAGCTACCGGGACAGTGACGAGCAGTACTTC. It codes for CASYRDSDEQYF.

Comment on this clone: The same CDR3 also results from other DNA sequences found in this sample. The J gene is TRBJ2-4, the V gene TRBV6-6, with 7 bases identical to TRBD1. Trimming at V came to 4 bases and at J to 1 base, leaving 4 bases not matched to a gene. CDR3 size: 15 residues. Germline values: CDR1 MNHNY, CDR2 SVGAGI (reference sequence). DNA of the CDR3: TGTGCCAGCAGTTCGGCACAGGGGGCCAAAAACATTCAGTACTTC. Its protein is CASSSAQGAKNIQYF.

The chain recombines TRBV5-1 with TRBJ2-7; 8 nucleotides line up with TRBD1. Looked up from germline, CDR1 is SGHRS and CDR2 is YFSETQ. V was clipped by 4 bases and J by 2 bases; unmatched bases: 5. This CDR3 comprises 14 residues. CDR3 DNA sequence: TGCGCCAGCAGCCGGGACAGGAGGGCCTACGAGCAGTACTTC. It translates to CASSRDRRAYEQYF.